A selection of T cell receptor beta chains follows, all from one sample in a study of blood T cells in healthy people across ages. TCRdb processed the 5' RACE reads anew with MiXCR; each CDR3 protein has one entry. The sample holds 1.5 million to 1.8 million distinct CDR3 sequences, approximately 42% seen once. Sequenced input: blood. The receptors were sampled from a woman under 30 in good health. Both conserved end residues are part of each CDR3. A D gene is named only where the DNA matches it firmly. Size is omitted from some rows. Given values are once, few, many or a class for expanded clones.

>NA|TRBJ1-1|NA|TRBV10-3
TGTGCCACGGGGGCTGGCAGGAACACTGAAGCTTTCTTT
CATGAGRNTEAFF
>few|TRBJ2-3|TRBD2|TRBV29-1
TGCAGCGTTGAAGGGACTAGCGGTCTCACAGATACGCAGTATTTT
CSVEGTSGLTDTQYF
>NA|TRBJ1-2|NA|TRBV6-2/TRBV6-3
TGTGCCAGCAGTTCGTGGGGTGACTTCTATGGCTACACCTTC
CASSSWGDFYGYTF
>NA|TRBJ1-1|TRBD1|TRBV20-1
TGCAGTGCTAGAGCGTCAGGGGGCCTTAACACTGAAGCTTTCTTT
CSARASGGLNTEAFF
>NA|TRBJ2-5|TRBD2|TRBV7-8
TGTGCCAGCAGCTTAGTGATGGGCGGGGGAACCTACAATGAGCAGTACTTC
CASSLVMGGGTYNEQYF
>NA|TRBJ2-7|NA|TRBV5-1
TGCGCCAGCAGCTTTAAATTCAGGGCCGAGCAGTACTTC
CASSFKFRAEQYF
>few|TRBJ2-7|NA|TRBV4-1
TGCGCCAGCAGCCAAGCTAACCCTCGTGAGCAGTACTTC
CASSQANPREQYF
>few|TRBJ2-2|TRBD2|TRBV4-3
TGCGCCAGCAGCCAAGATCCGGGACTAGCGGGAGTTAACCCCGGGGAGCTGTTTTTT
CASSQDPGLAGVNPGELFF
>NA|TRBJ2-7|NA|TRBV10-3
TGTGCCATCAGTGGAAAGGGCTACGAGCAGTACTTC
CAISGKGYEQYF
>NA|TRBJ2-1|NA|TRBV24-1
TGTGCCGCCCCGGACAGTCAAGGGCAGTTCTTC
CAAPDSQGQFF
>once|TRBJ2-5|TRBD1|TRBV10-3
TGTGCCATCAGTGCCGTTCAGGGGGTAAATGAGCAGTACTTC
CAISAVQGVNEQYF
>few|TRBJ2-1|TRBD2|TRBV7-9
TGTGCCACCCGACTAGCGGGAGACTTTGAGCAGTTCTTC
CATRLAGDFEQFF
>few|TRBJ1-5|NA|TRBV7-2
TGTGCCAGCAGCTTATCAGGGGCCTATCAGCCCCAGCATTTT
CASSLSGAYQPQHF
>few|TRBJ2-1|NA|TRBV11-2
TGTGCCAGCAGCCGAGACCCCAGGGGGGGAGATCGTGGTGAGCAGTTCTTC
CASSRDPRGGDRGEQFF
>NA|TRBJ2-5|NA|TRBV7-6
TGTGCCAGCAGCTTTGGGAGCGGTCTACCAGAGACCCAGTACTTC
CASSFGSGLPETQYF
>NA|TRBJ2-7|NA|TRBV6-6
TGTGCCACCCAGGGCCATAGCTCCTACAATGAGCAGTACTTC
CATQGHSSYNEQYF
>few|TRBJ2-1|TRBD2|TRBV6-5
TGTGCCAGCAGTTACTACCTAGCGGGGGGGCGAAATGAGCAGTTCTTC
CASSYYLAGGRNEQFF
>NA|TRBJ2-1|NA|TRBV28
TGTGCCAGCAAGGCTCCTCCAGTCGGGGGTCTATTCAATGAGCAGTTCTTC
CASKAPPVGGLFNEQFF
>few|TRBJ2-3|TRBD1|TRBV29-1
TGCAGCGTCGCCGGGACAGGGGGCCCAGATACGCAGTATTTT
CSVAGTGGPDTQYF
>NA|TRBJ2-1|NA|TRBV20-1
TGCAGTGCTAGAGGGCCGAATTCCTACAATGAGCAGTTCTTC
CSARGPNSYNEQFF
>NA|TRBJ2-5|TRBD2|TRBV5-1
TGCGCCAGCAGCAGAACCGGAACTAGCGGGCAAGAGACCCAGTACTTC
CASSRTGTSGQETQYF
>few|TRBJ2-5|NA|TRBV27
TGTGCCAGCTTCGACCCGTACTTC
CASFDPYF
>NA|TRBJ1-1|NA|TRBV9
TGTGCCAGCAGCGTAGATGGAGTGTACACTGAAGCTTTCTTT
CASSVDGVYTEAFF
>NA|TRBJ2-1|TRBD2|TRBV18
TGTGCCAGCTCACCACTTCTAGCGGGAGGGCCAAATGAGCAGTTCTTC
CASSPLLAGGPNEQFF
>NA|TRBJ2-1|NA|TRBV10-2
TGCGCCAGCAGTCCCTACAATGGGCAGTTCTTC
CASSPYNGQFF
>once|TRBJ1-2|NA|TRBV7-9
TGTGCCAGCAGCGTAGGGGGGGTTGCTAACTATGGCTACACCTTC
CASSVGGVANYGYTF
>few|TRBJ2-3|TRBD2|TRBV7-2
TGTGCCAGCAGCTTAGAACTAGCGGGAGCAAATACGCAGTATTTT
CASSLELAGANTQYF
>NA|TRBJ1-2|TRBD1|TRBV7-9
TGTGCCAGCAGCTTCATAGGGGGCTTTCACCCTAACTATGGCTACACCTTC
CASSFIGGFHPNYGYTF
>few|TRBJ2-7|TRBD2|TRBV29-1
TGCAGCGTTGGAGGGGCTAGCGGGAGTTACGAGCAGTACTTC
CSVGGASGSYEQYF
>few|TRBJ2-7|TRBD2|TRBV7-2
TGTGCCAGCAGCCGCCTCAGCGGGAGCTACGAGCAGTACTTC
CASSRLSGSYEQYF
>few|TRBJ2-7|NA|TRBV6-2/TRBV6-3
TGTGCCAGCAGCGCCACCCCAGGTCTCGAGCAGTACTTC
CASSATPGLEQYF
>NA|TRBJ1-4|NA|TRBV11-1
TGTGCCAGCAGCAAGAGCGGCAAGGGAGAACTGTTTTTT
CASSKSGKGELFF
>NA|TRBJ2-7|TRBD2|TRBV5-1
TGCGCCAGCAGCCCCGATCCTAGCGGAATAACCTACGAGCAGTACTTC
CASSPDPSGITYEQYF
>NA|TRBJ1-4|NA|TRBV5-1
TGCGCCAGCAGCTTGGAGGAGGGTAGGGGAGAAAATCTGTTTTTT
CASSLEEGRGENLFF
>few|TRBJ2-3|TRBD2|TRBV7-2
TGTGCCAGCAGCTTAGTAAGATTAGCGGGAGTCCCAGATACGCAGTATTTT
CASSLVRLAGVPDTQYF
>NA|TRBJ1-6|NA|TRBV27
TGTGCCAGCAGAGGGACGGCGGGCAATTCACCCCTCCACTTT
CASRGTAGNSPLHF
>NA|TRBJ1-1|TRBD1|TRBV7-2
TGTGCCAGCAGAACAGGGGGCGGTAGTTTTTACACTGAAGCTTTCTTT
CASRTGGGSFYTEAFF
>few|TRBJ1-1|NA|TRBV6-5
TGTGCCAGCAGTTACGTGGCGGCAGGCACTGAAGCTTTCTTT
CASSYVAAGTEAFF
>NA|TRBJ2-1|NA|TRBV18
TGTGCCAGCTCAGGAGGGGGTTCGACCTACAATGAGCAGTTCTTC
CASSGGGSTYNEQFF
>NA|TRBJ1-1|NA|TRBV6-2/TRBV6-3
TGTGCCAGCAGTTACGCTGGGGCTGAAGCTTTCTTT
CASSYAGAEAFF
>NA|TRBJ1-5|TRBD1|TRBV7-2
TGTGCCAGCAGTCAAGAAGACAGGGTTCAGCCCCAGCATTTT
CASSQEDRVQPQHF
>NA|TRBJ2-4|NA|TRBV21-1
TGTGCCAGCAGCATGGAACCCGGGAGAAACATTCAGTACTTC
CASSMEPGRNIQYF
>many|TRBJ2-3|NA|TRBV7-2
TGTGCCAGCAGATTAACAACAGATACGCAGTATTTT
CASRLTTDTQYF
>NA|TRBJ2-1|NA|TRBV20-1
TGCAGTGCTAGTTCCACTGCCAATGAGCAGTTCTTC
CSASSTANEQFF
>NA|TRBJ2-3|TRBD2|TRBV9
TGTGCCAGCAGCGAGCCGGGACTAGGAACAGATACGCAGTATTTT
CASSEPGLGTDTQYF
>NA|TRBJ2-7|NA|TRBV7-6
TGTGCCAGCAGCTTAGCTGGGGCGAAAACCTACGAGCAGTACTTC
CASSLAGAKTYEQYF
>NA|TRBJ1-1|NA|TRBV7-9
TGTGCCAGCAGACACAGGGATCGGACTGAAGCTTTCTTT
CASRHRDRTEAFF
>NA|TRBJ2-7|TRBD2|TRBV4-1
TGCGCCAGCAGCAAAAACCTGCTAGCGGGAGGGCCCTCGGGTATAGGCGAGCAGTACTTC
CASSKNLLAGGPSGIGEQYF
>NA|TRBJ1-2|TRBD1|TRBV30
TGTGCCTGGGTCGAAGACAGGGCGCTTCACTATGGCTACACCTTC
CAWVEDRALHYGYTF
>many|TRBJ2-3|NA|TRBV6-5
TGTGCCAGCAGTTCCAGCGCGCTAGTTGTGTATTTT
CASSSSALVVYF
>NA|TRBJ2-5|NA|TRBV7-9
TGTGCCAGCAGCTCAGGCGAAAGGGGTAGCTTCTTGTACTTC
CASSSGERGSFLYF
>once|TRBJ1-5|NA|TRBV5-8
TGTGCCAGCAGTACCAGGGAGGGCCGCCGGGCCCAGCATTTT
CASSTREGRRAQHF